Listed here is a single T cell receptor beta chain. The donors belonged to the roughly 110-subject validation cohort, separate from the roughly 700-subject first cohort. These data are taken from a study of cytomegalovirus exposure and HLA in healthy donors. For the study at large: The roughly 120 validation repertoires used the same platform as the 600 to 750 first-cohort repertoires (as reported by a later analysis).

TCRdb keeps only in-frame clones here, not all; method: immunoSEQ multiplex PCR. The table shows tens of thousands of clones, with around 90% occurring only once. V was cut by 0 bases and J by 4 bases, with 15 bases left in between. Germline CDR1 and CDR2: LGHNA and YSLEER. The CDR3 loop spans 16 amino acids. Input material: PBMCs. This rearrangement joins TRBV4-3 to TRBJ1-1; possibly TRBD1 for D (5 bases). The clonotype originates from a man between 18 and 35 years old in good health and CMV-seronegative. The CDR3: CASSQDSQGVGTEAFF. In DNA, the CDR3 is TGCGCCAGCAGCCAAGATTCGCAGGGCGTTGGCACTGAAGCTTTCTTT.